The TCR beta chain described here comes from a study of blood T cell repertoires in COVID-19 (dated by TCRdb to 2019 to 2021). With respect to the entire study: Samples from collaborators originated in the United States, Italy and Spain and spanned both the acute and convalescent phases of COVID-19. Samples were obtained from the ongoing ImmuneRACE study (first 160 participants) and from over a thousand subjects provided by 6 global collaborators. Where HLA class I and class II types were available, the types were taken from metadata supplied by the sample provider, not from assay-based typing. The repertoires were released in a freely available public database meant as a resource for research on the immune response to SARS-CoV-2. The prospective study material was composed of cDNA or gDNA derived from T cells, B-cell-depleted T cells, or PBMCs. Subjects who had been exposed to COVID-19, were actively infected with it, or had recovered from it provided the deeply sampled blood TCRbeta repertoires that made up the dataset. The sample metadata nearly always contained a de-identified subject ID, COVID-19 status, age in years and sex. General findings and caveats noted by the study authors: Clinical and demographic metadata were provided uncurated, with the amount varying by source and participant.

Comment on this clone: Its antigen remains undetermined. No much larger clone exists at a distance of one base, and base qualities are not known.

TCRbeta CDR3 regions were amplified from genomic DNA by means of the immunoSEQ Assay, a bias-controlled multiplex PCR. On the study's bioinformatics: Nucleated cell counts per sample were estimated from amplification of reference gene primers within the assay. To quantify the absolute abundance of each unique TCRbeta CDR3 rearrangement, sequence reads were collapsed and filtered. For each sample, productive Simpson clonality was calculated as the square root of Simpson's diversity index over productive rearrangements. TCRdb stores this immuneACCESS table with in-frame sequences only. Part of the clones is absent; in the studies checked, under half of the shortfall reflects unresolved V genes, and no reason is known for the rest. Clonal size and the V and J genes are those of that table, whereas D and trimming came from the DNA. The sample profile shows about 220,000 clones; around 86% of them were found once. The ten largest account for over 3% of the sample.

Another Seattle source contributed samples from volunteer blood donors who had recovered from COVID-19. Collaborating institutions collected whole blood in K2EDTA tubes following their own protocols. For TCRbeta analysis, collaborators shipped samples in one of three forms: frozen whole blood, isolated PBMCs, or DNA extracted from either of those sample types. In the germline V gene, CDR1 corresponds to SGHRS and CDR2 to YFSETQ. Including the terminal cysteine and phenylalanine, the CDR3 comprises 15 residues. The only DNA kept is the CDR3, 45 bases in frame from the first base. The germline V end is reduced by 3 bases and the J end by 4 bases; junction bases left unmatched: 8.

The TCR originated in a woman between 25 and 40 years old who had recovered from COVID-19. The specimen sequenced was peripheral blood. Recombination joined TRBV5-1 with TRBJ2-5; 8 junctional bases match TRBD1. The bases are TGCGCCAGCAGCTCAGGACAGGGAGACGGAGAGACCCAGTACTTC. It encodes CASSSGQGDGETQYF.